The 29 T cell receptor beta chains below were found in one sample sequenced in a study of blood T cell repertoires in COVID-19. Method: immunoSEQ multiplex PCR; TCRdb's copy keeps in-frame clones and lacks some. Among about 160,000 clones listed, 70% to 90% were seen once. The specimen was PBMCs or T cells enriched from blood (not recorded which). The receptors were sampled from a woman aged 50 to 60 who had recovered from COVID-19.

This chain joins TRBV14 and TRBJ1-1; TRBD1 matches 8 bases. CDR1 and CDR2 from the germline V gene are SGHDN and FVKESK. J was trimmed by 0 bases and V by 2 bases; bases with no gene match: 2. The length of the CDR3 is 15 residues. The CDR3 loop is CASSQLTGVNTEAFF. In DNA, the CDR3 is TGTGCCAGCAGCCAACTGACAGGGGTGAACACTGAAGCTTTCTTT.

V gene TRBV5-6 combines with J gene TRBJ1-4; 9 positions agree with TRBD1. CDR3 size: 16 residues. V shed 2 bases and J 2 bases; nucleotides not matched to a gene: 4. The germline CDR1 and CDR2 sequences are SGHDT and YYEEEE. The CDR3 spells CASSLTGTGTNEKLFF. The DNA of the CDR3 is TGTGCCAGCAGCTTAACCGGGACAGGGACTAATGAAAAACTGTTTTTT.

V gene TRBV9 combines with J gene TRBJ2-2, with 7 bases that match TRBD1. The trim removed 4 bases at V and 4 bases at J, leaving 7 bases unmatched. The CDR3 spans 15 residues. The germline V gene encodes CDR1 SGDLS and CDR2 YYNGEE. The CDR3 DNA reads TGTGCCAGCAGCCCACGGACAGGATTCACCGGGGAGCTGTTTTTT. As protein: CASSPRTGFTGELFF.

This chain links TRBV12-5 with TRBJ2-7, with D tentatively TRBD1 (5 bases). The CDR3 sequence is 12 residues long. Trimming removed 5 bases at V and 3 bases at J, with 8 bases between. The germline V gene encodes CDR1 LGHNT and CDR2 FRNRAP. This CDR3 is CASGPQGYEQYF. The CDR3, as DNA: TGTGCTAGTGGTCCTCAGGGCTACGAGCAGTACTTC.

J is TRBJ1-1 and V is TRBV5-4, with D tentatively TRBD1 (5 bases). V lost 4 bases and J lost 10, with 17 bases in between. The CDR3 is 13 residues long. Germline V CDR1 and CDR2: SGHNT, YYREEE (reference sequence). The CDR3 protein is CASSVPQGSRAFF. In DNA, the CDR3 is TGTGCCAGCAGCGTACCCCAGGGTTCCCGAGCTTTCTTT.

This sequence joins TRBV7-2 and TRBJ2-2; the match to TRBD2 covers 7 bases. The CDR3 contains 15 residues. V dropped 5 bases and J dropped 3; count of bases not matched to a gene: 6. Germline V lookup: CDR1 SGHTA, CDR2 FQGNSA. Here the CDR3 DNA reads TGTGCCAGCAGCCCGAGTCTAGCGGACACCGGGGAGCTGTTTTTT. This translates into CASSPSLADTGELFF.

This rearrangement joins TRBV12-3 or TRBV12-4 to TRBJ1-1, with no clear D. Trimming stripped 6 bases from V and 1 base from J, with 9 bases between. The CDR3 has 13 residues. Here the CDR3 reads CASRPRKNTEAFF. The CDR3 region has the DNA TGTGCCAGCAGGCCGAGGAAGAACACTGAAGCTTTCTTT.

J is TRBJ2-7 and V is TRBV5-1; 9 nucleotides agree with TRBD1. The V and J ends lost 4 bases and 7 bases, in that order; junction bases with no gene match: 6. Per germline, CDR1 SGHRS and CDR2 YFSETQ. This CDR3 has 13 residues. CDR3: CASSVGQGWEQYF. In DNA form, the CDR3 reads TGCGCCAGCAGCGTTGGACAGGGGTGGGAGCAGTACTTC.

This clone was detected only a few times. This sequence joins TRBV7-3 and TRBJ1-1; D not certain. The CDR3 totals 17 residues. The V gene lost 0 bases and the J gene lost 0 bases, with 14 bases spanning the gap. The V gene's germline CDR1 is SGHTA and CDR2 FQGTGA. The CDR3, as DNA: TGTGCCAGCAGCTTAACGTTCGTGGGGAGTGTGAACACTGAAGCTTTCTTT. Translated: CASSLTFVGSVNTEAFF.

This sequence joins TRBV5-1 and TRBJ1-1; D uncertain. The CDR3 covers 13 residues. The germline gives CDR1 SGHRS, CDR2 YFSETQ. The V end was cut by 3 bases, the J end by 4 bases, with 10 bases between. The CDR3 nucleotides read TGCGCCAGCAGCTCCCGGGGTGGCACTGAAGCTTTCTTT. This codes for CASSSRGGTEAFF.

The genes are TRBV7-9 and TRBJ2-1, with D unclear. The CDR3 length is 12 residues. Per the germline V gene, CDR1 is SEHNR and CDR2 is FQNEAQ (reference sequence). V lost 2 bases and J lost 7, with 6 bases in between. The CDR3 region has the DNA TGTGCCAGCAGCTTAATCAGGAATGAGCAGTTCTTC. It codes for CASSLIRNEQFF.

DNA of the CDR3: TGTGCCAGCAGTGATAGGACAGGGAAAAATGGCTACACCTTC. Residues: CASSDRTGKNGYTF. The V call is TRBV2, the J call TRBJ1-2; TRBD1 matches 8 bases. Germline assignment: CDR1 SNHLY and CDR2 FYNNEI. V lost 3 bases, J lost 6 bases, and 6 bases stayed unmatched. CDR3 length: 14 amino acids.

V is TRBV7-5 and J is TRBJ2-1; the table's D call, TRBD1, was not checked against the DNA. TRBV7-5 is tagged as a pseudogene. The CDR3 spans 15 residues. CDR3 DNA sequence: TGTGCCAGAAGCTCCCGGGACAGATACTACAATGAGCAGTTCTTC. This encodes CARSSRDRYYNEQFF.

This chain connects TRBV5-6 to TRBJ2-7, with 9 nucleotides matching TRBD2. V lost 0 bases and J lost 6; bases outside the gene matches: 7. In germline, CDR1 is SGHDT, CDR2 YYEEEE. This CDR3 is built from 15 residues. CDR3 DNA: TGTGCCAGCAGCTTGGTGGGGCTAGCGGGGCTCGAGCAGTACTTC. Translation: CASSLVGLAGLEQYF. Variable domain in full (rest from reference TRBV5-6 and TRBJ2-7): DAGVTQSPTHLIKTRGQQVTLRCSPKSGHDTVSWYQQALGQGPQFIFQYYEEEERQRGNFPDRFSGHQFPNYSSELNVNALLLGDSALYLCASSLVGLAGLEQYFGPGTRLTVT.

This chain links TRBV2 with TRBJ1-5, with 9 bases identical to TRBD1. The CDR3 is 14 residues long. Trimming cost V 6 bases and J 3 bases; bases outside gene matches: 3. The V gene's germline CDR1 is SNHLY and CDR2 FYNNEI. CDR3 sequence: CASSWDRVNQPQHF. The CDR3 coding sequence is TGTGCCAGCAGCTGGGACAGGGTCAATCAGCCCCAGCATTTT.

This clone was recorded once. Other DNA sequences from this sample encode an identical CDR3 as well. The rearrangement links TRBV7-3 to TRBJ1-1; maybe TRBD1 (5 bases). CDR1 and CDR2 from the germline V gene are SGHTA and FQGTGA. The CDR3 consists of 14 residues. Trimming left V 6 bases short and J 2 bases short, with 13 bases between. The CDR3 reads CASSLTGGNTEAFF. CDR3 sequence (DNA): TGTGCCAGCAGTCTAACAGGCGGAAACACTGAAGCTTTCTTT.

This chain uses TRBV5-6 with TRBJ2-7; a weak D match, TRBD2 (6 bases). The CDR3 runs to 16 residues. In germline, CDR1 is SGHDT, CDR2 YYEEEE. V lost 4 bases and J 1 base, leaving 18 bases between the germline ends. CDR3 region: CASSPRFGGNSYEQYF. CDR3 nucleotides: TGTGCCAGCAGCCCCCGGTTCGGGGGAAATTCCTACGAGCAGTACTTC.

The chain uses TRBV7-9 and TRBJ1-5; a possible D gene is TRBD1 (6 bases). The length of the CDR3 is 17 residues. V was shortened by 1 base and J by 4 bases, with 17 bases between the two germline ends. Germline V gives CDR1 SEHNR, CDR2 FQNEAQ (reference sequence). CDR3 nucleotide sequence: TGTGCCAGCAGCTTAGAGCAGGGGCAGGGAATAAATCAGCCCCAGCATTTT. It is translated as CASSLEQGQGINQPQHF.

The CDR3 sequence is CASSSSGGVDAEAFF. The CDR3 DNA is TGTGCCAGTAGTTCTTCAGGGGGCGTTGACGCTGAAGCTTTCTTT. This chain connects TRBV19 to TRBJ1-1; the match to TRBD1 covers 8 bases. V was clipped by 5 bases and J by 6 bases; unmatched bases: 11. The germline CDR1 and CDR2 sequences are LNHDA and SQIVND (reference sequence). This CDR3 is built from 15 residues.

The rearrangement uses TRBV7-2 and TRBJ2-7, with D possibly matching TRBD1 (6 bases). The germline gives CDR1 SGHTA, CDR2 FQGNSA. The length of the CDR3 is 15 residues. Trimming pared 5 bases from V and 9 bases from J, leaving 23 bases between. CDR3 nucleotides: TGTGCCAGCAGCCGGATAGGACAGTCCCCCGACGGGCAGTACTTC. Its protein product is CASSRIGQSPDGQYF.

V gene TRBV30 combines with J gene TRBJ1-6; 8 nucleotides agree with TRBD1. The CDR3 sequence is 14 residues long. With 8 bases clipped from V and 9 bases from J, the junction kept 12 bases outside the gene matches. Germline-derived CDR1 and CDR2 are GTSNPN and SVGIG (reference sequence). The CDR3 reads CAEMGAGGGSPLHF. CDR3 nucleotide sequence: TGTGCCGAAATGGGGGCAGGGGGCGGTTCACCCCTCCACTTT.

V and J are TRBV12-5 and TRBJ2-1; 15 bases are a match to TRBD2. Germline V lookup: CDR1 LGHNT, CDR2 FRNRAP. This CDR3 comprises 20 residues. J was trimmed by 1 base and V by 0 bases; bases with no gene match: 7. The CDR3, as DNA: TGTGCTAGTGGTTTGGTCGGACTAGCGGGGGGGCCGGGGTCCTACAATGAGCAGTTCTTC. This translates into CASGLVGLAGGPGSYNEQFF.

V and J are TRBV6-5 and TRBJ1-1; TRBD1 aligns across 9 bases. The CDR3 is made up of 14 amino acids. Germline V CDR1 and CDR2: MNHEY, SVGAGI. With V trimmed by 6 bases and J by 9 bases, 11 bases remained unmatched. The CDR3 DNA sequence: TGTGCCAGCAGACAACGGGTAACAGGGGGCAAAGCTTTCTTT. Encoded protein: CASRQRVTGGKAFF.

The V and J genes are TRBV5-5 and TRBJ1-3; a possible D gene is TRBD1 (5 bases). The CDR3 loop spans 16 amino acids. CDR1 and CDR2 from the germline V gene are SGHKS and YYEKEE (reference sequence). The ends were cut back, 0 bases at V and 0 bases at J, with 10 bases in the middle. CDR3 nucleotide sequence: TGTGCCAGCAGCTTGGTGCCGCAGGGCTCTGGAAACACCATATATTTT. It codes for CASSLVPQGSGNTIYF. Based on the CDR3 plus reference TRBV5-5 and TRBJ1-3, the full variable domain is DAGVTQSPTHLIKTRGQQVTLRCSPISGHKSVSWYQQVLGQGPQFIFQYYEKEERGRGNFPDRFSARQFPNYSSELNVNALLLGDSALYLCASSLVPQGSGNTIYFGEGSWLTVV.

This chain connects TRBV7-9 to TRBJ2-1, with TRBD2 matching over 11 bases. The CDR3 extends over 17 amino acids. Germline V gene data show CDR1 as SEHNR and CDR2 as FQNEAQ (reference sequence). The junction had 9 bases not matched to a gene; V was cut back by 1 base and J by 7 bases. The CDR3 nucleotides read TGTGCCAGCAGCTTAGGTTCAGTAGCGGGGGGGCTAAATGAGCAGTTCTTC. Its translation is CASSLGSVAGGLNEQFF.

The chain employs TRBV5-6 and TRBJ1-4; D possibly corresponds to TRBD1 (5 bases). The CDR3 is 13 amino acids. Trimming left V 3 bases short and J 6 bases short, with 9 bases between. Germline CDR1 reads SGHDT; CDR2 reads YYEEEE. DNA for the CDR3: TGTGCCAGCAGCTGGACGGGGGATGAAAAACTGTTTTTT. Translated: CASSWTGDEKLFF.

V usage is TRBV28 and J usage is TRBJ1-1; tentative D call: TRBD1 (5 bases). Germline V gene data show CDR1 as MDHEN and CDR2 as SYDVKM. The length of the CDR3 is 15 residues. V gave up 6 bases and J gave up 1 base, with 15 bases separating them. The CDR3 spells CASRGGGAGNTEAFF. The CDR3 DNA sequence: TGTGCCAGCAGGGGAGGAGGGGCTGGGAACACTGAAGCTTTCTTT.

The CDR3 spells CASSKNRAGACYYGYTF. For the CDR3, the DNA is TGTGCCAGCAGCAAAAACAGGGCAGGGGCCTGCTACTATGGCTACACCTTC. The rearrangement uses TRBV21-1 and TRBJ1-2; the listed D gene, TRBD1, was not tested against the DNA. TRBV21-1 is termed a pseudogene. The CDR3 is made up of 17 amino acids.

The chain has TRBV5-1 and TRBJ1-2; 7 bases fit TRBD1. The CDR3 totals 14 residues. Looked up from germline, CDR1 is SGHRS and CDR2 is YFSETQ. Germline trimming cut 0 bases from V and 6 bases from J; bases unmatched to any gene: 5. DNA of the CDR3: TGCGCCAGCAGCTTGGGCCAGGGGGAGGATGGCTACACCTTC. The encoded protein is CASSLGQGEDGYTF.